One and the same sample provided the 23 T cell receptor beta chains below, sequenced in a study of radiation and T cells in renal cell carcinoma (dated by TCRdb to 2018 to 2020). The library was prepared using the immunoSEQ multiplex PCR assay. Drawn from immuneACCESS, this table holds only the in-frame rearrangements with V and J called that TCRdb kept. Clones are partly lost; checked studies trace under half to an unresolved V gene and leave the rest unexplained. The sample table contains about 130,000 clones; only one count was recorded for about 81% of them. Together, the top ten hold approximately 2% of the sample. The time point label on this specimen signifies: blood 2 weeks post-SBRT. The sample's treatment or condition label is to be understood as: 15 Gy SBRT to primary tumor, nephrectomy 4 weeks later. This specimen was blood, taken from a patient whose treatment included radiotherapy and nephrectomy. Receptor source: a woman aged 60-75 years with renal cell carcinoma.

The V and J genes are TRBV18 and TRBJ1-1; D is undetermined. Germline V gene data show CDR1 as KGHSH and CDR2 as LQKENI. V was trimmed by 3 bases and J by 11 bases, leaving 22 bases between them. The CDR3 runs to 15 residues. The CDR3 is CASSPSTPRTTGAFF. The CDR3 nucleotides read TGTGCCAGCTCACCTAGCACCCCCCGCACGACCGGGGCTTTCTTT.

This clone was counted between two and nine times. The chain combines TRBV19 with TRBJ1-5; no clear D. Germline V gene data show CDR1 as LNHDA and CDR2 as SQIVND (reference sequence). The ends were cut back, 6 bases at V and 3 bases at J, with 9 bases in the middle. CDR3 size: 13 residues. The CDR3 region has the DNA TGTGCCAGTAGGCGTAGCCCCAATCAGCCCCAGCATTTT. It specifies CASRRSPNQPQHF.

The chain links TRBV7-2 to TRBJ2-1; a weak D match, TRBD2 (5 bases). Germline assignment: CDR1 SGHTA and CDR2 FQGNSA. This CDR3 region has 15 residues. V shed 0 bases and J shed 3 bases, with 9 bases lying between them. CDR3 region: CASSLASGGYNEQFF. The DNA of the CDR3 is TGTGCCAGCAGCTTAGCCAGCGGCGGCTACAATGAGCAGTTCTTC.

The chain is built from TRBV5-1 and TRBJ2-7, with D unclear. Germline-derived CDR1 and CDR2 are SGHRS and YFSETQ. Trimming took off 0 bases at V and 6 bases at J, with 10 bases between the two ends. The CDR3 is made up of 13 amino acids. The CDR3 bases are TGCGCCAGCAGCTTGGCCTGGGAAACCGAGCAGTACTTC. Its protein is CASSLAWETEQYF.

In its sample, this clone was seen once. The rearrangement links TRBV6-1 to TRBJ1-5, with D maybe TRBD1 (5 bases). This CDR3 contains 13 residues. The germline gives CDR1 MNHNS, CDR2 SASEGT. V lost 10 bases and J lost 6, with 16 bases in between. In nucleotides, the CDR3 is TGTGCCATGACCGGGGGGGTTGGTCAGCCCCAGCATTTT. Translation: CAMTGGVGQPQHF.

This clone appeared once. The J gene is TRBJ1-5, the V gene TRBV14; TRBD1 aligns across 9 bases. Germline lookup yields CDR1 SGHDN and CDR2 FVKESK. The J segment lost 7 bases and the V segment lost 3 bases, leaving 1 base of the junction unmatched. This CDR3 contains 13 residues. The DNA of the CDR3 is TGTGCCAGCAGCCAGACAGGGGGACAGCCCCAGCATTTT. It yields the protein CASSQTGGQPQHF.

This chain joins TRBV5-4 and TRBJ2-1; D is tentatively TRBD1 or TRBD2 (5 bases each). Germline CDR1 reads SGHNT; CDR2 reads YYREEE (reference sequence). This CDR3 is built from 14 residues. Trimming stripped 1 base from V and 7 bases from J, with 12 bases between. The chain's CDR3 is CASSLPGRINEQFF. The CDR3 coding sequence is TGTGCCAGCAGCTTGCCGGGACGGATTAATGAGCAGTTCTTC.

This clone occurred once. The J gene is TRBJ2-3, the V gene TRBV5-6; the D is unclear. The CDR3 is 14 amino acids. V was clipped by 3 bases and J by 4 bases, with 12 bases between them. Germline-derived CDR1 and CDR2 are SGHDT and YYEEEE. The CDR3 spells CASSSSRLADTQYF. CDR3 nucleotides: TGTGCCAGCAGCTCCTCCCGGTTAGCAGATACGCAGTATTTT.

The chain employs TRBV5-6 and TRBJ1-2; weak D call: TRBD1 (6 bases). The CDR3 is 15 amino acids. Germline CDR1 SGHDT, CDR2 YYEEEE. V lost 4 bases and J 3 bases, leaving 16 bases between the germline ends. The CDR3 nucleotides are TGTGCCAGCAGCCCGACAGGAAATCGTGACTATGGCTACACCTTC. Translated, it gives CASSPTGNRDYGYTF. The whole variable domain, remainder taken from reference TRBV5-6 and TRBJ1-2, is DAGVTQSPTHLIKTRGQQVTLRCSPKSGHDTVSWYQQALGQGPQFIFQYYEEEERQRGNFPDRFSGHQFPNYSSELNVNALLLGDSALYLCASSPTGNRDYGYTFGSGTRLTVV.

The V and J genes are TRBV9 and TRBJ1-2; 9 positions agree with TRBD1. The germline V gene has CDR1 SGDLS and CDR2 YYNGEE. V lost 3 bases to trimming and J lost 3 bases; unmatched junction nucleotides: 6. CDR3 size: 15 residues. The CDR3, as DNA: TGTGCCAGCAGCGCCCTCCGGACAGGGGACTATGGCTACACCTTC. It is translated as CASSALRTGDYGYTF.

V is TRBV9 and J is TRBJ1-6; D might be TRBD1 (5 bases). V lost 4 bases and J lost 5, with 13 bases in between. The CDR3 has 15 residues. Germline assignment: CDR1 SGDLS and CDR2 YYNGEE. In DNA, the CDR3 is TGTGCCAGCAGCCCCCGGCAGGGAAATAATTCACCCCTCCACTTT. It encodes CASSPRQGNNSPLHF. Full variable domain (outside the CDR3, taken from reference TRBV9 and TRBJ1-6): DSGVTQTPKHLITATGQRVTLRCSPRSGDLSVYWYQQSLDQGLQFLIQYYNGEERAKGNILERFSAQQFPDLHSELNLSSLELGDSALYFCASSPRQGNNSPLHFGNGTRLTVT.

The chain carries TRBV2 and TRBJ1-1; no definite D call. Trimming left V 7 bases short and J 1 base short, with 7 bases between. Germline lookup yields CDR1 SNHLY and CDR2 FYNNEI. The CDR3 is made up of 12 amino acids. The CDR3 DNA follows: TGTGCCAGCACAAGGGCGAACACTGAAGCTTTCTTT. It is translated as CASTRANTEAFF.

The genes are TRBV7-9 and TRBJ2-3, with unresolved D. The V end lost 1 base, the J end lost 3 bases, and 11 bases lay between the germline ends. This CDR3 contains 15 residues. Germline V gene lookup returns CDR1 SEHNR and CDR2 FQNEAQ (reference sequence). The CDR3 spells CASSLGSSETDTQYF. For the CDR3, the DNA is TGTGCCAGCAGCTTAGGCAGCTCCGAGACAGATACGCAGTATTTT.

The chain employs TRBV28 and TRBJ1-2, with no clear D. Trimming took off 7 bases at V and 4 bases at J, with 16 bases between the two ends. The CDR3 runs 14 residues. The germline V gene encodes CDR1 MDHEN and CDR2 SYDVKM. This CDR3 reads CASTLAARVYGYTF. Written as DNA, the CDR3 is TGTGCCAGCACCCTCGCGGCCCGGGTCTATGGCTACACCTTC.

This clone has just a few counts. The V and J genes are TRBV18 and TRBJ2-7; no definite D call. V shed 2 bases and J shed 5 bases, with 7 bases lying between them. The CDR3 is 12 amino acids. Germline CDR1 reads KGHSH; CDR2 reads LQKENI. The CDR3 nucleotides are TGTGCCAGCTCACCAACAGCAGACGAGCAGTACTTC. It is translated as CASSPTADEQYF.

This clone was seen only once. J is TRBJ2-7 and V is TRBV6-6, with D possibly matching TRBD1 (5 bases). The CDR3 is made up of 15 amino acids. Trimming stripped 2 bases from V and 2 bases from J, with 13 bases between. CDR1 MNHNY and CDR2 SVGAGI come from the germline V gene (reference sequence). The CDR3 is CASSYDLGVTYEQYF. CDR3 sequence (DNA): TGTGCCAGCAGTTACGATCTAGGGGTCACCTACGAGCAGTACTTC.

This rearrangement joins TRBV5-1 to TRBJ2-7; 10 nucleotides agree with TRBD2. Germline V gene lookup returns CDR1 SGHRS and CDR2 YFSETQ. V was clipped by 1 base and J by 3 bases; unmatched bases: 4. The CDR3 sequence is 15 residues long. Here the CDR3 reads CASSLKLAGLYEQYF. Written as DNA, the CDR3 is TGCGCCAGCAGCTTGAAACTAGCGGGGCTCTACGAGCAGTACTTC.

This clone was detected a few times. The CDR3 spells CASSSAFGQNQPQHF. The CDR3 DNA reads as TGTGCCAGCAGTTCCGCCTTTGGACAGAATCAGCCCCAGCATTTT. This sequence joins TRBV6-6 and TRBJ1-5; possibly TRBD1 for D (6 bases). The CDR3 consists of 15 residues. Trimming pared 4 bases from V and 4 bases from J, leaving 14 bases between. Per the germline V gene, CDR1 is MNHNY and CDR2 is SVGAGI (reference sequence).

DNA of the CDR3: TGTGCCAGCAGCTTAGATTACGGAATAATCCGGGAGGATGAAAAACTGTTTTTT. This codes for CASSLDYGIIREDEKLFF. The genes are TRBV7-9 and TRBJ1-4; D is unresolved. Germline-derived CDR1 and CDR2 are SEHNR and FQNEAQ (reference sequence). The ends were cut back, 1 base at V and 6 bases at J, with 21 bases in the middle. CDR3 length equals 18 residues.

V gene TRBV6-9 combines with J gene TRBJ2-3; 10 nucleotides align to TRBD2. Germline CDR1 is MNHGY and CDR2 is SVAAGI. The CDR3 totals 19 residues. J lost 4 bases, V lost 1 base, and 14 bases had no gene match. This chain's CDR3 is CASSYFAGPQREGSDTQYF. The CDR3 bases are TGTGCCAGCAGTTATTTCGCGGGCCCACAGCGGGAGGGGTCAGATACGCAGTATTTT.

This chain joins TRBV7-9 and TRBJ1-4; possibly TRBD1 for D (6 bases). Trimming shortened V by 4 bases and J by 4 bases, and 13 bases separated the two germline ends. The CDR3 is 15 residues long. Per germline, CDR1 SEHNR and CDR2 FQNEAQ (reference sequence). CDR3: CASSSWTAVNEKLFF. The CDR3 DNA follows: TGTGCCAGCAGCTCCTGGACAGCCGTTAATGAAAAACTGTTTTTT.

The chain couples TRBV4-1 to TRBJ2-1; D gene ambiguous. The CDR3 is 15 residues long. Trimming stripped 1 base from V and 4 bases from J, with 11 bases between. Germline CDR1 reads MGHRA; CDR2 reads YSYEKL. As DNA, the CDR3 is TGCGCCAGCAGCCAAGCGGCCCTTCCTTACAATGAGCAGTTCTTC. Translated: CASSQAALPYNEQFF.

A few counts support this clone. The rearrangement joins TRBV10-3 to TRBJ2-2; D gene unclear. Germline V gene sequence: CDR1 ENHRY, CDR2 SYGVKD. The CDR3 has 15 residues. V lost 3 bases, J lost 2 bases, and 10 bases lay in between. CDR3 in amino acids: CAISDQLGNTGELFF. The CDR3 nucleotides read TGTGCCATCAGTGATCAATTAGGAAACACCGGGGAGCTGTTTTTT.